This T cell receptor beta chain was captured in a study of glioma-infiltrating T cells (dated by TCRdb to the mid-2010s). Turning to the overall study: TCR alpha- and beta-chain repertoires were sequenced from glioma tissue, non-neoplastic brain tissue and matched peripheral blood mononuclear cells. To measure divergence between tissue and blood T-cell populations, each tissue-infiltrating repertoire was compared with the peripheral blood repertoire of the same patient. The paired cohort comprised three low-grade glioma patients, several primary glioblastoma patients and three non-glioma patients contributing non-neoplastic brain tissue.

This clonotype was recorded many times. Which antigen it targets is not known. No base qualities exist here, and no much larger clone lies one base off it. TCR alpha and beta CDR3 regions were amplified with the iRepertoire nested amplicon-rescue multiplex PCR (arm-PCR) platform from RNA. One-step reverse transcription and amplification used about 85-400 ng of tissue mRNA or PBMC total RNA as input. Following bead purification, Illumina adapters were added by a secondary multiplex PCR, and libraries between 200 and 400 bp were gel-purified. Internal 6-nucleotide barcodes were carried by the libraries and were used for demultiplexing. Sequencing of libraries was performed on an Illumina MiSeq with 2x220 or 2x250 nucleotide paired-end reads. Per the original workflow: Paired reads were merged using FLASH 1.2.11 and aligned with BWA-MEM to the GRCh37 human genome, and TRA and TRB reads were then extracted. V and J assignment used an IMGT-derived reference of cassette sequences and CDR3 motifs that included pseudogenes. Three-frame translation of reads was performed, and productive CDR3s were defined as those with a C...FGXG motif and no stop codons. Unique combinations of V-J cassette pair and CDR3 amino acid sequence were defined as clonotypes. Reads were filtered by Hamming distance, with the threshold set by the sequence error rate of each sample in mapped regions. The public reads were quality trimmed at Q25 with fastp and then assembled into clones with MiXCR by TCRdb, keeping productive beta chains. CDR3 protein duplicates are merged, each entry listing the most common genes and DNA. The V and J calls come from TCRdb's annotation, not from the publication. The sample contains approximately 110,000 distinct CDR3 sequences, about 25% of them found a single time. Together, the top ten hold roughly 37% of the sample.

The investigation overall reported the following: Group comparisons were based on small numbers of patients: three non-neoplastic, three low-grade glioma and seven to nine glioblastoma patients. VJ-independent divergence between tissue and blood was found to be below expectation in non-neoplastic patients but above expectation in all gliomas, particularly low-grade gliomas. Very few CDR3 sequences were found to be shared between tissue and blood, and this scarcity was attributed to high CDR3 diversity and limited sampling.

CDR1 and CDR2, per the germline V gene, are SNHLY and FYNNEI. From its cysteine to its phenylalanine, the CDR3 spans 14 amino acids. Only CDR3 DNA remains: 42 bases, in frame from the first base. V loses 1 base of germline sequence and J loses 5 bases, and the interval between the two ends is 11 bases. Sequenced sample: glioma tissue, nonneoplastic brain tissue, or PBMCs (not recorded which). This clonotype was obtained from a human donor with low-grade glioma or glioblastoma, undergoing nonglioma brain surgery, or in good health (not recorded which). The V and J segments used are TRBV2 and TRBJ1-2; the D gene lacks a confident call. The sequenced DNA: TGTGCCAGCAGTGAAGGGCACGGATATTATGGCTACACCTTC. This yields the protein CASSEGHGYYGYTF.